Below, 3 T cell receptor beta chains from the same sample are listed, as sequenced in a study of blood T cell repertoires in COVID-19. Clones were sequenced by immunoSEQ multiplex PCR, and TCRdb holds only the in-frame ones, with some missing. This sample yields 150,000 or so clones, of which 60% to 85% are seen a single time; approximately 7.6% belongs to the top ten. Material: peripheral blood. These receptors were collected from a woman aged 55 to 70 with COVID-19, enrolled during active disease.

This chain joins TRBV30 and TRBJ2-3, with D possibly TRBD2 on 6 matching bases. Germline CDR1 reads GTSNPN; CDR2 reads SVGIG (reference sequence). V gave up 1 base and J gave up 2 bases, with 10 bases separating them. The CDR3 is 14 residues long. The CDR3: CAWSGVAATDTQYF. The CDR3 DNA sequence: TGTGCCTGGAGTGGGGTAGCGGCCACAGATACGCAGTATTTT. Using reference TRBV30 and TRBJ2-3 for the parts outside the CDR3, the full variable domain is SQTIHQWPATLVQPVGSPLSLECTVEGTSNPNLYWYRQAAGRGLQLLFYSVGIGQISSEVPQNLSASRPQDRQFILSSKKLLLSDSGFYLCAWSGVAATDTQYFGPGTRLTVL.

The V and J genes are TRBV28 and TRBJ1-2; 9 positions match TRBD1. The germline CDR1 and CDR2 sequences are MDHEN and SYDVKM. CDR3 size: 15 residues. With 7 bases clipped from V and 7 bases from J, the junction kept 13 bases outside the gene matches. CDR3 sequence reads: CASNLSDRGSGGYTF. The CDR3 DNA reads TGTGCCAGCAACCTATCGGACAGGGGTTCGGGTGGCTACACCTTC.

This clone was recorded only once. The rearrangement joins TRBV6-6 to TRBJ1-1, with a tentative D call TRBD1 (6 bases). CDR3 length: 13 residues. CDR1 is MNHNY, CDR2 SVGAGI, per germline (reference sequence). Between the trimmed V and J ends, which lost 7 bases and 10 bases, there was a span of 19 bases. As DNA, the CDR3 is TGTGCCAGCAACTCAAGAGGGGGAGAGGTAGCTTTCTTT. Its translation is CASNSRGGEVAFF.